The TCR beta chain under discussion was sequenced for a study of shared clonotypes between healthy human individuals. Produced via immunoSEQ multiplex PCR; TCRdb's table is partial and in-frame only. Among 2.3 million or so clones listed, over 90% were seen once. V dropped 5 bases and J dropped 4; count of bases not matched to a gene: 7. Germline loops: CDR1 SGHTA, CDR2 FQGNSA. The CDR3 runs to 15 residues. Every donor was a Caucasian adult from Nashville, Tennessee. This clone has just one count. The chain combines TRBV7-2 with TRBJ2-3; 9 nucleotides agree with TRBD2. Sequencing was performed on naive CD4+ T cells from PBMCs. Sample subset: CD45RA+ positively selected. The TCR originated in a man between 18 and 35 years old in good health. Some clones in this sample may be carry-over from other donors' samples. The CDR3 DNA follows: TGTGCCAGCAGCGATAGCGGGAGAACCTCAGATACGCAGTATTTT. Its translation is CASSDSGRTSDTQYF.